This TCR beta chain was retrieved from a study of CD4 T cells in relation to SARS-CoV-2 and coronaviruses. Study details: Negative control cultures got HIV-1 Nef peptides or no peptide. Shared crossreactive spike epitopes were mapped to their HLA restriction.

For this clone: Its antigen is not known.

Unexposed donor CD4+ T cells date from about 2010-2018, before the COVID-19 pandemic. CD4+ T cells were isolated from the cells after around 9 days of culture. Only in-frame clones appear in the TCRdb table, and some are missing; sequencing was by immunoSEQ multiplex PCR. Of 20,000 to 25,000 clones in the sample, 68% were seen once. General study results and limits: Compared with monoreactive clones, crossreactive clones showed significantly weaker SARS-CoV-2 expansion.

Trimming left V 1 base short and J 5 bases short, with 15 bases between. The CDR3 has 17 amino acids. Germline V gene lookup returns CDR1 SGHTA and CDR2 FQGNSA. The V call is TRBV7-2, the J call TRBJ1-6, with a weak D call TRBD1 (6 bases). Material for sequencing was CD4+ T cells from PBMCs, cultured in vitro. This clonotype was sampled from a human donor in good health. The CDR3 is CASSLVRGILDNSPLHF. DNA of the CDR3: TGTGCCAGCAGCTTAGTGAGGGGGATTCTCGATAATTCACCCCTCCACTTT.